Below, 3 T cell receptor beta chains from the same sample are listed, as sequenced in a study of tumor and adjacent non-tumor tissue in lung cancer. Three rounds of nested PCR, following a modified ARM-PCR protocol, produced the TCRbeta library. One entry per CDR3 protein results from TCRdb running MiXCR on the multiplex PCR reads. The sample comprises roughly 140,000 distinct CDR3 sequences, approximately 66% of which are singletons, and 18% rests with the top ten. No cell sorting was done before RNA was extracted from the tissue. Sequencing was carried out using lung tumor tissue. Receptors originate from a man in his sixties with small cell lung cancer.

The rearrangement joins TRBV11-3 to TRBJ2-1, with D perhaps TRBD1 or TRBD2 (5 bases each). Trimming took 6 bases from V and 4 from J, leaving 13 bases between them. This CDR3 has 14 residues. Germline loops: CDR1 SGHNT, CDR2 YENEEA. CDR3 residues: CASRRGGRYNEQFF. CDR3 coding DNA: TGTGCCAGCAGGAGGGGTGGGAGATACAATGAGCAGTTCTTC.

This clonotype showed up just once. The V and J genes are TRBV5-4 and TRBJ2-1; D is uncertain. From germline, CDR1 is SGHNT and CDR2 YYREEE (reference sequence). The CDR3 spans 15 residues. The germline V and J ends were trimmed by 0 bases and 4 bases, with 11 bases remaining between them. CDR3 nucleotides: TGTGCCAGCAGCTTGGAGCTAACAGTATACAATGAGCAGTTCTTC. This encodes CASSLELTVYNEQFF.

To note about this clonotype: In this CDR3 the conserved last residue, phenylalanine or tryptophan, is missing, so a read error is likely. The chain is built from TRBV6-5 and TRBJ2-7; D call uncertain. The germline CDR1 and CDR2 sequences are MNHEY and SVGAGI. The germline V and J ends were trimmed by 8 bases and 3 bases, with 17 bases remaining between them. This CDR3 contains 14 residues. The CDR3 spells CASGSPRVGYEQYL. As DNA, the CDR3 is TGTGCCAGCGGTTCCCCCCGGGTAGGCTACGAGCAGTACTTA.